This TCR beta chain was sequenced during a study of blood T cell repertoires in COVID-19. Looking at the study overall: Sites in the United States, Italy and Spain provided acute and convalescent COVID-19 samples. The analysed material was cDNA or gDNA that came from T cells, B-cell-depleted T cells, or PBMCs.

CDR3 length equals 18 residues. J lost 1 base, V lost 4 bases, and 10 bases had no gene match. In germline, CDR1 is SGHNT, CDR2 YENEEA. Measured with immunoSEQ multiplex PCR; TCRdb has only the in-frame clones, and not every one. The sample lists tens of thousands of clones; about 86% were seen once. The receptor was derived from a man aged 45-65 years with acute or convalescent COVID-19. The sequenced sample was peripheral blood. The chain carries TRBV11-3 and TRBJ2-6; 7 nucleotides line up with TRBD1. The CDR3 is CASSSNGTDFSGANVLTF. Written as DNA, the CDR3 is TGTGCCAGCAGCTCCAACGGGACAGACTTTTCTGGGGCCAACGTCCTGACTTTC.